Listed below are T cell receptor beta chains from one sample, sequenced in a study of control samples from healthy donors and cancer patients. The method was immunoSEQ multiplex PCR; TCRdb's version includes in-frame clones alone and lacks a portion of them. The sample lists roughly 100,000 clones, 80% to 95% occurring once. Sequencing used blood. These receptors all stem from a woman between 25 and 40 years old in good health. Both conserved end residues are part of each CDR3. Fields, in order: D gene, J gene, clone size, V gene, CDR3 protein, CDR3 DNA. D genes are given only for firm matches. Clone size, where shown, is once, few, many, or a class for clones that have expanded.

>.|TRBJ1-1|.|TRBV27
CASSLSKGLKNTEAFF
TGTGCCAGCAGTTTATCGAAGGGTCTGAAGAACACTGAAGCTTTCTTT
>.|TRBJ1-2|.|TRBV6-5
CASSMDGHYGYTF
TGTGCCAGCAGTATGGACGGACACTATGGCTACACCTTC
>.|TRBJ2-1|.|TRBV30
CAWSVLGNEQFF
TGTGCCTGGAGTGTACTAGGGAATGAGCAGTTCTTC
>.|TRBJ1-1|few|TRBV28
CASSIGQGAFF
TGTGCCAGCAGTATTGGGCAGGGAGCTTTCTTT
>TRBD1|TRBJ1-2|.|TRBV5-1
CASSLTSTGGRGYTF
TGCGCCAGCAGCTTAACCTCGACAGGGGGACGGGGCTACACCTTC
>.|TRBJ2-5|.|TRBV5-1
CASSLEPQGAETQYF
TGCGCCAGCAGCTTGGAACCGCAGGGCGCCGAGACCCAGTACTTC
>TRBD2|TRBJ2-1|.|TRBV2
CASREREGLNEQFF
TGTGCCAGCAGAGAGCGGGAGGGTTTAAATGAGCAGTTCTTC
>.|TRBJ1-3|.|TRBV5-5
CASSLASSGSGNTIYF
TGTGCCAGCAGCTTGGCCTCGTCAGGGTCTGGAAACACCATATATTTT
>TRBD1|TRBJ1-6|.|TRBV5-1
CASSVDRESPLHF
TGCGCCAGCAGCGTCGACAGGGAATCACCCCTCCACTTT
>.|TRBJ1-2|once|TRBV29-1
CSVGHGYTF
TGCAGCGTGGGGCATGGCTACACCTTC
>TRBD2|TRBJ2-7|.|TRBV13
CASSYHSGIREQYF
TGTGCCAGCAGTTACCATAGCGGGATTAGGGAGCAGTACTTC
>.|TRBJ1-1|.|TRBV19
CASSIVTGRATEAFF
TGTGCCAGTAGTATAGTCACAGGGCGGGCAACTGAAGCTTTCTTT
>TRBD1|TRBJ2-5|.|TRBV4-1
CASSQQEQGETQYF
TGCGCTAGCAGCCAGCAAGAACAGGGGGAGACCCAGTACTTC
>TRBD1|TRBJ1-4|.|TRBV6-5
CASSRDREKLFF
TGTGCCAGCAGTCGGGACAGAGAAAAACTGTTTTTT
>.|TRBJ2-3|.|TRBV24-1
CATAARTTDTQYF
TGTGCCACGGCGGCTCGGACCACAGATACGCAGTATTTT
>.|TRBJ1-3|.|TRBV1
CTSSQEWTFSGNTIYF
TGCACCAGCAGCCAAGAATGGACTTTTTCTGGAAACACCATATATTTT
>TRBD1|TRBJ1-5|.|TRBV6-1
CASSDTGGGYQPQHF
TGTGCCAGCAGTGATACAGGGGGAGGGTATCAGCCCCAGCATTTT
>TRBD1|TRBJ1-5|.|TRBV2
CASGTGAVLSNQPQHF
TGTGCCAGTGGGACAGGGGCGGTCTTGAGCAATCAGCCCCAGCATTTT
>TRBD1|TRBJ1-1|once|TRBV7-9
CASRSPILWGQGNEAFF
TGTGCCAGCCGCTCACCCATACTCTGGGGACAGGGTAATGAAGCTTTCTTT
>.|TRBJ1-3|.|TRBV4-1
CASAPANRASGNTIYF
TGCGCCAGCGCCCCGGCGAACAGAGCCTCTGGAAACACCATATATTTT
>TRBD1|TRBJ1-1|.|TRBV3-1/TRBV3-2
CASSWGQLRTEAFF
TGTGCCAGCAGCTGGGGACAGCTGAGGACTGAAGCTTTCTTT
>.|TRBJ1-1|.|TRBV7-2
CASSLGGVPEAFF
TGTGCCAGCAGCTTAGGGGGGGTTCCTGAAGCTTTCTTT
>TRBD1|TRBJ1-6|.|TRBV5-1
CASSLAIGTDNSPLHF
TGCGCCAGCAGCTTGGCCATCGGGACAGATAATTCACCCCTCCACTTT
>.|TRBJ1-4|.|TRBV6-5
CASSYSGAGNEKLFF
TGTGCCAGCAGTTACTCGGGAGCAGGGAATGAAAAACTGTTTTTT
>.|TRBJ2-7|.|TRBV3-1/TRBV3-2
CASSPSIGYEQYF
TGTGCCAGCAGCCCCAGTATCGGCTACGAGCAGTACTTC